Presented here are 23 T cell receptor beta chains from one specimen sequenced in a study of cytomegalovirus exposure and HLA in healthy donors. A multiplex PCR was run with 60 Vbeta primers and 13 Jbeta primers. Sequencing was performed with immunoSEQ multiplex PCR; in TCRdb, only in-frame clones are kept and a portion is missing. There are 150,000 to 200,000 clones in the sample; over 80% occur only once, and 0.95% to 1.5% lies in the top ten. Sequences were obtained from PBMCs. These receptors all come from a boy younger than 10 in good health and CMV-seronegative.

This clone was observed a single time. The chain employs TRBV7-9 and TRBJ1-5; tentative D call: TRBD1 (6 bases). The V end lost 1 base, the J end lost 6 bases, and 16 bases lay between the germline ends. CDR3 length: 16 residues. CDR1 is SEHNR, CDR2 FQNEAQ, per germline (reference sequence). The CDR3 loop is CASSLDGTLEGQPQHF. For the CDR3, the DNA is TGTGCCAGCAGCTTAGACGGGACACTCGAAGGTCAGCCCCAGCATTTT.

The chain joins TRBV9 to TRBJ2-3, with 10 bases that match TRBD2. Germline trimming cut 5 bases from V and 6 bases from J; bases unmatched to any gene: 9. The CDR3 runs 15 residues. The germline gives CDR1 SGDLS, CDR2 YYNGEE. The CDR3 spells CASSRAGGPSDTQYF. The CDR3 DNA is TGTGCCAGCAGTCGAGCGGGGGGGCCGTCGGATACGCAGTATTTT.

This rearrangement joins TRBV5-1 to TRBJ2-3, with D perhaps matching TRBD2 (6 bases). Trimming took 4 bases from V and 0 from J, leaving 21 bases between them. The germline CDR1 and CDR2 sequences are SGHRS and YFSETQ. The CDR3 covers 18 residues. CDR3 sequence: CASSRRGATGSSTDTQYF. The DNA of the CDR3 is TGCGCCAGCAGCCGGCGGGGCGCGACGGGCTCTAGCACAGATACGCAGTATTTT.

The chain employs TRBV5-1 and TRBJ2-2; D gene unclear. V was cut by 4 bases and J by 6 bases, with 10 bases left in between. The CDR3 has 13 amino acids. Germline CDR1 reads SGHRS; CDR2 reads YFSETQ. The CDR3 coding sequence is TGCGCCAGCAGCCCTCAATGGCCCGGGGAGCTGTTTTTT. Amino acids: CASSPQWPGELFF.

V usage is TRBV19 and J usage is TRBJ1-1; no firm D call. In germline, CDR1 is LNHDA, CDR2 SQIVND (reference sequence). The CDR3 has 9 residues. The V gene lost 11 bases and the J gene lost 8 bases, with 9 bases spanning the gap. This CDR3 reads CAALREAFF. CDR3 in DNA: TGTGCCGCCCTTCGGGAAGCTTTCTTT.

The CDR3 loop is CAGSRETSGNTIYF. The CDR3 DNA reads TGTGCCGGATCCCGGGAAACCTCTGGAAACACCATATATTTT. The chain recombines TRBV6-1 with TRBJ1-3; no reliable D call. The V end was cut by 11 bases, the J end by 0 bases, with 14 bases between. CDR1 and CDR2 from the germline V gene are MNHNS and SASEGT. The CDR3 is made up of 14 amino acids.

This sequence joins TRBV27 and TRBJ2-3; the match to TRBD1 covers 7 bases. The CDR3 is made up of 13 amino acids. The germline V gene encodes CDR1 MNHEY and CDR2 SMNVEV (reference sequence). J lost 4 bases, V lost 7 bases, and 5 bases had no gene match. The CDR3 loop reads CASKITGADTQYF. The CDR3 region has the DNA TGTGCCAGCAAAATAACAGGGGCAGATACGCAGTATTTT.

The genes are TRBV18 and TRBJ2-1; 11 positions agree with TRBD1. Germline CDR1 reads KGHSH; CDR2 reads LQKENI. The CDR3 has 16 amino acids. V dropped 1 base and J dropped 5; count of bases not matched to a gene: 4. The CDR3 DNA is TGTGCCAGCTCACCACGCGGACAGGGGGCGAACAATGAGCAGTTCTTC. This encodes CASSPRGQGANNEQFF.

The chain recombines TRBV7-9 with TRBJ2-1; maybe TRBD2 (5 bases). Germline V CDR1 and CDR2: SEHNR, FQNEAQ (reference sequence). Trimming took off 5 bases at V and 0 bases at J, with 5 bases between the two ends. CDR3 size: 13 residues. The CDR3: CASSRDSYNEQFF. The CDR3 DNA sequence: TGTGCCAGCAGCCGGGACTCCTACAATGAGCAGTTCTTC.

This chain uses TRBV9 with TRBJ1-3; no definite D call. Trimming removed 3 bases at V and 0 bases at J, with 10 bases between. CDR3 length: 15 residues. Germline values: CDR1 SGDLS, CDR2 YYNGEE. The CDR3 region is CASSAEESSGNTIYF. CDR3 DNA: TGTGCCAGCAGCGCCGAGGAGAGCTCTGGAAACACCATATATTTT.

The chain carries TRBV7-9 and TRBJ2-7; 9 nucleotides match TRBD2. The CDR3 is 15 residues long. Germline CDR1 and CDR2: SEHNR and FQNEAQ (reference sequence). Unmatched junction bases numbered 11, after V lost 6 bases and J lost 5 bases. CDR3 sequence: CASRVSGRPGDEQYF. The CDR3 DNA follows: TGTGCCAGCAGAGTTAGCGGGAGACCGGGGGACGAGCAGTACTTC.

This clone was detected only a few times. The chain links TRBV5-1 to TRBJ1-4, with TRBD1 identical over 7 bases. Germline assignment: CDR1 SGHRS and CDR2 YFSETQ. The trim removed 3 bases at V and 5 bases at J, leaving 7 bases unmatched. The CDR3 covers 15 residues. The CDR3 here is CASSSSGGENEKLFF. The CDR3 nucleotides read TGCGCCAGCAGCTCCTCAGGGGGAGAGAATGAAAAACTGTTTTTT. The full variable domain, its missing parts supplied by reference TRBV5-1 and TRBJ1-4, is KAGVTQTPRYLIKTRGQQVTLSCSPISGHRSVSWYQQTPGQGLQFLFEYFSETQRNKGNFPGRFSGRQFSNSRSEMNVSTLELGDSALYLCASSSSGGENEKLFFGSGTQLSVL.

This clone has only one observation. The same CDR3 can be traced to other DNA sequences in this sample. This rearrangement joins TRBV5-1 to TRBJ1-6; D uncertain. V was trimmed by 0 bases and J by 3 bases, leaving 10 bases between them. The CDR3 spans 16 residues. Germline CDR1 SGHRS, CDR2 YFSETQ. The CDR3 nucleotides are TGCGCCAGCAGCTTGGTACAGACCGGCTATAATTCACCCCTCCACTTT. Encoded protein: CASSLVQTGYNSPLHF.

This chain links TRBV5-4 with TRBJ2-7; D uncertain. Germline lookup yields CDR1 SGHNT and CDR2 YYREEE (reference sequence). V lost 9 bases to trimming and J lost 0 bases, with 10 bases between them. This CDR3 spans 12 amino acids. The CDR3 coding sequence is TGTGCCACCCGAGGTGGCTCCTACGAGCAGTACGTC. Translated: CATRGGSYEQYV.

This rearrangement joins TRBV30 to TRBJ2-1; TRBD2 matches at 9 bases. The CDR3 sequence is 14 residues long. Unmatched junction bases numbered 9, after V lost 4 bases and J lost 8 bases. The germline V gene has CDR1 GTSNPN and CDR2 SVGIG (reference sequence). The CDR3 nucleotides are TGTGCCTGGACCTTAGCGGGGGCCTGGGATGAGCAGTTCTTC. It is translated as CAWTLAGAWDEQFF.

Written as DNA, the CDR3 is TGTGCCAGCAGTTCCTTAGCGGGAGCCAAAAACATTCAGTACTTC. Residues: CASSSLAGAKNIQYF. This chain uses TRBV28 with TRBJ2-4, with 7 nucleotides matching TRBD2. Losses at the gene ends were 4 bases for V and 0 bases for J; bases not matched to a gene: 3. The CDR3 is 15 residues long. The germline gives CDR1 MDHEN, CDR2 SYDVKM.

The chain uses TRBV20-1 and TRBJ1-1, with a possible D match to TRBD1 (5 bases). CDR1 DFQATT and CDR2 SNEGSKA come from the germline V gene (reference sequence). The V and J ends lost 4 bases and 11 bases respectively, with 14 bases between them. The CDR3 length is 11 residues. CDR3 DNA: TGCAGTGCTAATCAGGGTCGGCGCGCTTTCTTT. The encoded protein is CSANQGRRAFF.

The V gene is TRBV18, the J gene TRBJ1-1; D is undetermined. The V end was cut by 6 bases, the J end by 0 bases, with 11 bases between. Looked up from germline, CDR1 is KGHSH and CDR2 is LQKENI. The CDR3 runs 14 residues. The CDR3 DNA reads as TGTGCCAGCTCCCAGACTAACATGAACACTGAAGCTTTCTTT. Its protein is CASSQTNMNTEAFF.

The rearrangement uses TRBV21-1 and TRBJ1-1; TRBD1 is taken as the D call from the table, unchecked against the DNA. TRBV21-1 is designated a pseudogene. The CDR3 totals 13 residues. The DNA of the CDR3 is TGTGCCAGTCAGCCTACAGGGGGAACGGAAGCTTTCTTT. Protein: CASQPTGGTEAFF.

The gene calls are TRBV5-5 and TRBJ1-5; D is unclear. CDR1 and CDR2 (germline): SGHKS, YYEKEE (reference sequence). The V end was cut by 6 bases, the J end by 6 bases, with 13 bases between. The CDR3 loop spans 13 amino acids. The CDR3 DNA sequence: TGTGCCAGCACCCTTGACTTGGGTCAGCCCCAGCATTTT. It specifies CASTLDLGQPQHF.

V usage is TRBV30 and J usage is TRBJ2-5; 7 bases align to TRBD2. Germline CDR1 is GTSNPN and CDR2 is SVGIG (reference sequence). The CDR3 has 16 residues. V trimming: 1 base; J trimming: 4 bases; junction bases outside the gene matches: 12. CDR3 amino acids: CAWSATPGTTRETQYF. CDR3 sequence (DNA): TGTGCCTGGAGTGCAACCCCCGGGACTACCCGAGAGACCCAGTACTTC.

The chain has TRBV9 and TRBJ2-3, with TRBD2 matching 12 bases. The CDR3 is 16 amino acids. V dropped 3 bases and J dropped 2; count of bases not matched to a gene: 4. Germline V gene sequence: CDR1 SGDLS, CDR2 YYNGEE. The CDR3 protein is CASSERLAGDTDTQYF. The CDR3 coding sequence is TGTGCCAGCAGCGAACGACTAGCGGGAGACACAGATACGCAGTATTTT.

The chain employs TRBV4-2 and TRBJ2-1; 14 bases line up with TRBD2. The CDR3 length is 19 residues. Looked up from germline, CDR1 is LGHNA and CDR2 is YNFKEQ. V lost 4 bases, J lost 0 bases, and 8 bases stayed unmatched. Here the CDR3 reads CASSPLPGTSGGSYNEQFF. DNA of the CDR3: TGTGCCAGCAGCCCACTCCCCGGGACTAGCGGGGGCTCCTACAATGAGCAGTTCTTC.